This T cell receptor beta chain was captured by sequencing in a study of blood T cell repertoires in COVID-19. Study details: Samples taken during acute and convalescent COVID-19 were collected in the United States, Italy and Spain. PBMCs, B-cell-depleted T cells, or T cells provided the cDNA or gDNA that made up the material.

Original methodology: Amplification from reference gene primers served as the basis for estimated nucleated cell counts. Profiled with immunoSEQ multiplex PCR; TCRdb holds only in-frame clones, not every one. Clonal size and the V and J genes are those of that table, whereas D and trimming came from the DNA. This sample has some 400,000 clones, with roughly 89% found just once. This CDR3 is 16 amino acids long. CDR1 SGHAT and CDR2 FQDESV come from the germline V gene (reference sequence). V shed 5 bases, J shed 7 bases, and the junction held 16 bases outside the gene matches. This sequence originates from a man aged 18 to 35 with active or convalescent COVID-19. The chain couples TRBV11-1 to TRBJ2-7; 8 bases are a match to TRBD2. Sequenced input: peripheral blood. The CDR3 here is CASSQGIGGARGEQYF. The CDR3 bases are TGTGCCAGCAGCCAGGGTATCGGGGGGGCCCGGGGAGAGCAGTACTTC.